This T cell receptor beta chain was identified in a study of T cell clonotyping in hematopoietic cell transplantation. Clones were read by immunoSEQ multiplex PCR, and TCRdb kept only the in-frame ones, dropping some. The sample includes about 36,000 clones, 90% to 95% of them seen just once. Regarding the study as a whole: Pathologically expanded recipient clonotypes increased progressively from day 30 to day 180 as diversity fell.

As concerns this clone: Its specificity is not known.

Time point specified: recipient sample about 28 days before transplant, after cytoreduction. Recipients were bled about 28 days pretransplant and at posttransplant days 30, 100, 180. Trimming took 11 bases from V and 0 from J; bases not matched to a gene: 7. Germline V gene lookup returns CDR1 ENHRY and CDR2 SYGVKD. CDR3 size: 16 residues. Source: peripheral blood mononuclear cells, taken before stem cell transplant. The chain combines TRBV10-3 with TRBJ2-2, with TRBD2 matching over 12 bases. This clonotype originated in a man aged 40-49 years with chronic myeloid leukemia. Some clones in this sample may be carry-over from other donors' samples. The CDR3 DNA sequence: TGTGCCGCCGGAGGACTAGCGGGGACGAACACCGGGGAGCTGTTTTTT. Residues: CAAGGLAGTNTGELFF.